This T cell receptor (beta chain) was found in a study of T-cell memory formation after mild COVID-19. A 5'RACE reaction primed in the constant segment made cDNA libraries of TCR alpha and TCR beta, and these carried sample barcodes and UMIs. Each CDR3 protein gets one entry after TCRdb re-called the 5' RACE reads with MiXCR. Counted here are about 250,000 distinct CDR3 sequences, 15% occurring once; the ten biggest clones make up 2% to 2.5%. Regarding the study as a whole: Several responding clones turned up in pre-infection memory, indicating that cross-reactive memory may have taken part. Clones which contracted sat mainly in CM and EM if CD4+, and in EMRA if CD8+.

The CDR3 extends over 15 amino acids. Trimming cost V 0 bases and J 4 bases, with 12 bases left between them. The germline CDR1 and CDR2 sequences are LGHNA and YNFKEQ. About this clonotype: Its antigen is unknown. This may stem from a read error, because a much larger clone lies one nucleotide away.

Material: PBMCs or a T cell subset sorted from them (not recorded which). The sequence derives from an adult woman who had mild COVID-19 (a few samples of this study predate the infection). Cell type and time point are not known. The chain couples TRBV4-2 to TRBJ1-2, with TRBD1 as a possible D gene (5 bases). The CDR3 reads CASSQDTGGAYGYTF. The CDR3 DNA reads TGTGCCAGCAGCCAAGACACAGGAGGGGCCTATGGCTACACCTTC.